The present TCR beta chain was sequenced within a study of blood T cells in healthy people across ages. The study, taken as a whole, reports: The recorded TCR beta diversity per million T cells decreased in a roughly linear manner with age.

Combining a sample-barcoded 5' primer with a J-beta primer mix, a second PCR ran for about 7 to 11 cycles. A template-switch adaptor containing 12 random nucleotides labeled each cDNA molecule. Using its own MiXCR run on the 5' RACE reads, TCRdb lists one record per CDR3 protein. Of roughly 1 million distinct CDR3 sequences in the sample, around 25% were seen once. With respect to this clonotype: Its antigen is as yet unknown.

The CDR3 has 11 residues. The V and J ends lost 1 base and 5 bases respectively, with 5 bases between them. Germline V CDR1 and CDR2: DFQATT, SNEGSKA (reference sequence). Isolation recovered at least 7 million PBMCs from every sample. The data were also submitted as part of a second study, on T cells of mothers and their children. From that second work: A few healthy Caucasian mothers served as donors, and their six children did as well.

Source material: blood. The chain has TRBV20-1 and TRBJ2-5; no clear D. This TCR was sampled from a girl aged 2-9 years in good health. In DNA form, the CDR3 reads TGCAGTGCTAGAGCATTTGAGACCCAGTACTTC. This sequence encodes CSARAFETQYF.